One sample yielded the 13 T cell receptor beta chains listed below, sequenced in a study of blood T cell repertoires in COVID-19. The data were produced by immunoSEQ multiplex PCR, yet TCRdb's version contains in-frame clones alone and is incomplete. The sample contains approximately 92,000 clones, around 83% of which appear only once. Sequenced input: peripheral blood. The receptors here all came from a man aged 70 or older with active or convalescent COVID-19.

The genes are TRBV7-9 and TRBJ1-4; 7 bases are a match to TRBD1. J lost 5 bases, V lost 2 bases, and 5 bases had no gene match. The CDR3 spans 15 residues. CDR1 is SEHNR, CDR2 FQNEAQ, per germline (reference sequence). DNA for the CDR3: TGTGCCAGCAGCTTACCCCGACAGGGAAATGAAAAACTGTTTTTT. Protein: CASSLPRQGNEKLFF.

This clone was observed a single time. The genes are TRBV29-1 and TRBJ2-1, with D perhaps matching TRBD1 (5 bases). Germline V gives CDR1 SQVTM, CDR2 ANQGSEA. The CDR3 totals 13 residues. The V end lost 4 bases, the J end lost 4 bases, and 11 bases lay between the germline ends. This CDR3 is CSVVRGLYNEQFF. The CDR3 bases are TGCAGCGTTGTAAGGGGCTTATACAATGAGCAGTTCTTC.

The chain is built from TRBV5-8 and TRBJ2-5; D unresolved. This CDR3 has 12 amino acids. Germline assignment: CDR1 SGHTS and CDR2 YDEGEE. The V end lost 1 base, the J end lost 3 bases, and 4 bases lay between the germline ends. CDR3 residues: CASSLTEETQYF. The CDR3 region has the DNA TGTGCCAGCAGCTTGACAGAAGAGACCCAGTACTTC.

The chain carries TRBV4-1 and TRBJ1-4; no clear D. The CDR3 is made up of 14 amino acids. Per germline, CDR1 MGHRA and CDR2 YSYEKL. Trimming took 0 bases from V and 5 from J, leaving 7 bases between them. The CDR3: CASSQDPANEKLFF. CDR3 DNA: TGCGCCAGCAGCCAAGATCCCGCGAATGAAAAACTGTTTTTT.

The chain carries TRBV27 and TRBJ2-7; 7 bases line up with TRBD2. The V and J ends lost 6 bases and 5 bases, in that order; junction bases with no gene match: 4. Germline CDR1 reads MNHEY; CDR2 reads SMNVEV (reference sequence). The CDR3 length is 12 residues. DNA for the CDR3: TGTGCCAGCAGCCCACGGGGGGACGAGCAGTACTTC. This translates into CASSPRGDEQYF.

This clone was seen a single time. The CDR3 is CASSRRTGDTGELFF. CDR3 coding DNA: TGCGCCAGCAGCCGGCGGACAGGGGACACCGGGGAGCTGTTTTTT. V usage is TRBV5-1 and J usage is TRBJ2-2, with 9 positions matching TRBD1. The trim removed 4 bases at V and 3 bases at J, leaving 4 bases unmatched. The germline gives CDR1 SGHRS, CDR2 YFSETQ. The length of the CDR3 is 15 residues.

The chain links TRBV7-3 to TRBJ1-5, with a possible D match to TRBD1 (6 bases). The ends were cut back, 2 bases at V and 5 bases at J, with 25 bases in the middle. CDR1 and CDR2 from the germline V gene are SGHTA and FQGTGA. This CDR3 contains 19 residues. CDR3 nucleotide sequence: TGTGCCAGCAGCTTAGACAGGACCCCGAATCTGCTTGGCGATCAGCCCCAGCATTTT. Translation: CASSLDRTPNLLGDQPQHF. Filled out from reference TRBV7-3 and TRBJ1-5, the complete variable domain reads GAGVSQTPSNKVTEKGKYVELRCDPISGHTALYWYRQSLGQGPEFLIYFQGTGAADDSGLPNDRFFAVRPEGSVSTLKIQRTERGDSAVYLCASSLDRTPNLLGDQPQHFGDGTRLSIL.

Written as DNA, the CDR3 is TGTGCCACCAGTGATGGACTAGCGGGCTCCTACGAGCAGTACTTC. Translation: CATSDGLAGSYEQYF. The chain employs TRBV24-1 and TRBJ2-7; 11 positions agree with TRBD2. Germline CDR1 reads KGHDR; CDR2 reads SFDVKD. This CDR3 contains 15 residues. V trimming: 3 bases; J trimming: 0 bases; junction bases outside the gene matches: 0.

The chain recombines TRBV9 with TRBJ2-3; 10 nucleotides align to TRBD2. The CDR3 has 16 amino acids. Germline V gene data show CDR1 as SGDLS and CDR2 as YYNGEE. The V and J ends lost 2 bases and 4 bases, in that order; junction bases with no gene match: 7. The CDR3 DNA reads TGTGCCAGCAGCGTTAAGCGGGGGGGACTGCCAGATACGCAGTATTTT. Translating it yields CASSVKRGGLPDTQYF. The variable domain in full, with the rest retrieved from reference TRBV9 and TRBJ2-3, is DSGVTQTPKHLITATGQRVTLRCSPRSGDLSVYWYQQSLDQGLQFLIQYYNGEERAKGNILERFSAQQFPDLHSELNLSSLELGDSALYFCASSVKRGGLPDTQYFGPGTRLTVL.

This chain joins TRBV28 and TRBJ1-1, with 9 bases matching TRBD1. CDR3 length: 16 amino acids. The junction had 9 bases not matched to a gene; V was cut back by 5 bases and J by 2 bases. Germline CDR1 and CDR2: MDHEN and SYDVKM. CDR3 region: CASSPSGTGINTEAFF. The CDR3 coding sequence is TGTGCCAGCAGTCCATCCGGGACAGGGATAAACACTGAAGCTTTCTTT.

In DNA, the CDR3 is TGCGCCAGCAGCTTCCAGGGGCCCTCCATGAACACTGAAGCTTTCTTT. This encodes CASSFQGPSMNTEAFF. V and J are TRBV5-1 and TRBJ1-1, with a tentative D call TRBD1 (6 bases). The CDR3 contains 16 residues. V was shortened by 2 bases and J by 0 bases, with 14 bases between the two germline ends. Germline V CDR1 and CDR2: SGHRS, YFSETQ. Together with reference TRBV5-1 and TRBJ1-1, the CDR3 gives the full variable domain: KAGVTQTPRYLIKTRGQQVTLSCSPISGHRSVSWYQQTPGQGLQFLFEYFSETQRNKGNFPGRFSGRQFSNSRSEMNVSTLELGDSALYLCASSFQGPSMNTEAFFGQGTRLTVV.

V is TRBV5-1 and J is TRBJ2-1, with D possibly being TRBD2 (7 bases). Germline CDR1 reads SGHRS; CDR2 reads YFSETQ. V lost 1 base and J lost 5, with 10 bases in between. CDR3 length: 14 residues. Written as DNA, the CDR3 is TGCGCCAGCAGCTTGCGGGGGGCAAACAATGAGCAGTTCTTC. This translates into CASSLRGANNEQFF.

This sequence joins TRBV9 and TRBJ1-3; 9 bases are a match to TRBD1. Germline values: CDR1 SGDLS, CDR2 YYNGEE. This CDR3 contains 16 residues. V shed 3 bases and J 1 base; nucleotides not matched to a gene: 5. The CDR3 bases are TGTGCCAGCAGCGCTGCCGGGACAGGGTCTGGAAACACCATATATTTT. It translates to CASSAAGTGSGNTIYF.